This T cell receptor (beta chain) appears in the sequencing data of a study of T cells in Graves' hyperthyroidism and ophthalmopathy. The study's findings and limits: Among thyroid clonotypes expanded above 0.001, most also appeared in blood.

The CDR3 loop spans 12 amino acids. Per the germline V gene, CDR1 is ENHRY and CDR2 is SYGVKD. V was trimmed by 10 bases and J by 6 bases, leaving 16 bases between them. RNA transcripts were the template for amplifying TCR beta CDR3 regions. A set of HTBI primers served as the primers for a first-round RT-PCR of the TCR CDR3. One entry per CDR3 protein, called by TCRdb with MiXCR from the multiplex PCR reads. The profile covers some 510,000 distinct CDR3 sequences, with 35% to 55% appearing a single time and approximately 8.2% taken by the ten largest. Concerning this clonotype: Its antigen is unidentified.

Patients with uncontrolled infections, other autoimmune diseases, pregnancy or lactation were excluded. Clinical symptoms, serum thyroxine and TRAb, thyroid ultrasound and orbital computed tomography together formed the diagnostic basis. The source material was peripheral blood or thyroid tissue (not recorded which). This chain uses TRBV10-3 with TRBJ2-7; no clear D gene. The sequence came from a woman aged 18-29 years with Graves' hyperthyroidism. The CDR3 DNA sequence: TGTGCCAGCAGAGATGCATACGGCGAGCAGTACTTC. This gives the protein CASRDAYGEQYF.